The rows below give T cell receptor beta chains drawn from one sample of a study of blood T cell repertoires in COVID-19. TCRdb keeps only in-frame clones here, not all; method: immunoSEQ multiplex PCR. The data contain hundreds of thousands of clones, roughly nine tenths of them seen just once; the ten biggest clones take up around 3%. The sample taken for sequencing was peripheral blood. Receptors were obtained from a woman aged 30 to 39 with COVID-19, enrolled during active disease. Both conserved end residues are part of each CDR3. The D gene is left open where the match is weak. The size entry is marked missing in some rows and otherwise reads once, few, many or a size class.

d_gene,v_gene,abundance,j_gene,CDR3aa,CDR3nt
TRBD1,TRBV7-2,-,TRBJ1-5,CASSLTGDQPQHF,TGTGCCAGCAGCCTCACAGGGGATCAGCCCCAGCATTTT
-,TRBV6-5,-,TRBJ1-2,CASREGAGWGGYTF,TGTGCCAGCAGAGAGGGAGCGGGTTGGGGTGGCTACACCTTC
-,TRBV7-9,-,TRBJ2-2,CASSSQQGNTGELFF,TGTGCCAGCAGCTCTCAACAGGGGAACACCGGGGAGCTGTTTTTT
TRBD1,TRBV19,once,TRBJ1-6,CASSARQGIYNSPLHF,TGTGCCAGTAGTGCCCGACAGGGAATATATAATTCACCCCTCCACTTT
-,TRBV7-9,-,TRBJ2-5,CASSARTEYQETQYF,TGTGCCAGCAGCGCTAGGACAGAGTACCAAGAGACCCAGTACTTC
-,TRBV3-1/TRBV3-2,-,TRBJ1-2,CASSQDTGLGYTF,TGTGCCAGCAGCCAAGATACGGGTCTGGGCTACACCTTC
TRBD2,TRBV19,-,TRBJ2-2,CASRPGGQNTGELFF,TGTGCCAGTAGACCGGGGGGTCAGAACACCGGGGAGCTGTTTTTT
TRBD1,TRBV28,-,TRBJ1-4,CASSSHGQGREKLFF,TGTGCCAGCAGTTCGCACGGACAGGGGAGAGAAAAACTGTTTTTT
TRBD1,TRBV25-1,once,TRBJ1-2,CASKNPGQGPGGYTF,TGTGCCAGCAAGAACCCGGGACAGGGACCCGGAGGCTACACCTTC
-,TRBV10-3,-,TRBJ1-1,CAISKSGNRAEAFF,TGTGCCATCAGTAAATCAGGGAATCGAGCTGAAGCTTTCTTT
-,TRBV27,-,TRBJ1-2,CASSWGGEAYGYTF,TGTGCCAGCAGTTGGGGGGGAGAGGCCTATGGCTACACCTTC
-,TRBV11-2,-,TRBJ1-2,CASSLDSGKGTNYGYTF,TGTGCCAGCAGCTTAGATTCAGGGAAGGGCACTAACTATGGCTACACCTTC
TRBD1,TRBV27,-,TRBJ1-1,CASKWDRSLNTEAFF,TGTGCCAGCAAATGGGACAGGTCATTGAACACTGAAGCTTTCTTT
-,TRBV6-5,-,TRBJ2-1,CASSYKLSSYNEQFF,TGTGCCAGCAGTTACAAACTTAGCTCCTACAATGAGCAGTTCTTC
-,TRBV6-5,-,TRBJ1-1,CASTRGNTEAFF,TGTGCCAGCACTAGGGGGAACACTGAAGCTTTCTTT
TRBD1,TRBV18,-,TRBJ2-2,CASSPPTGVDTGELFF,TGTGCCAGCTCACCCCCGACAGGGGTAGACACCGGGGAGCTGTTTTTT
-,TRBV7-2,-,TRBJ2-3,CASSLMGRGDTQYF,TGTGCCAGCAGCTTAATGGGTCGGGGAGATACGCAGTATTTT
TRBD2,TRBV5-1,-,TRBJ2-2,CASSLSAGGPSGELFF,TGCGCCAGCAGCTTATCAGCGGGAGGGCCGTCCGGGGAGCTGTTTTTT
-,TRBV15,-,TRBJ1-5,CATSRPGDQPQHF,TGTGCCACCAGCCGACCGGGGGATCAGCCCCAGCATTTT
TRBD1,TRBV24-1,-,TRBJ2-2,CATRATRTGRAGELFF,TGTGCCACCCGGGCCACACGGACAGGCAGGGCCGGGGAGCTGTTTTTT
TRBD1,TRBV29-1,-,TRBJ1-4,CSVESGQGGEKLFF,TGCAGCGTTGAATCGGGACAGGGAGGGGAAAAACTGTTTTTT
-,TRBV19,-,TRBJ1-3,CASSMTQAGASSGNTIYF,TGTGCCAGTAGTATGACCCAAGCAGGGGCCAGCTCTGGAAACACCATATATTTT
-,TRBV5-1,-,TRBJ2-3,CASSFGGATDTQYF,TGCGCCAGCAGCTTTGGGGGGGCCACAGATACGCAGTATTTT
-,TRBV3-1/TRBV3-2,-,TRBJ2-1,CASSLRLGGSNNEQFF,TGTGCCAGCAGCCTCCGGCTAGGTGGATCCAACAATGAGCAGTTCTTC
TRBD1,TRBV3-1/TRBV3-2,once,TRBJ1-2,CASSQARTGGNYGYTF,TGTGCCAGCAGCCAAGCCCGGACAGGGGGCAACTATGGCTACACCTTC
TRBD1,TRBV4-3,-,TRBJ1-2,CASSPQGGYGYTF,TGCGCCAGCAGCCCGCAGGGGGGCTATGGCTACACCTTC
TRBD1,TRBV6-2/TRBV6-3,once,TRBJ1-2,CASSQIRDRGNYGYTF,TGTGCCAGCAGCCAAATCCGGGACAGGGGAAACTATGGCTACACCTTC
-,TRBV7-2,few,TRBJ1-6,CASTLYNSPLHF,TGTGCCAGCACCCTATATAATTCACCCCTCCACTTT
TRBD2,TRBV14,-,TRBJ2-5,CASSQERGGRAEVVTQYF,TGTGCCAGCAGCCAAGAGCGTGGCGGGAGGGCGGAGGTTGTGACCCAGTACTTC